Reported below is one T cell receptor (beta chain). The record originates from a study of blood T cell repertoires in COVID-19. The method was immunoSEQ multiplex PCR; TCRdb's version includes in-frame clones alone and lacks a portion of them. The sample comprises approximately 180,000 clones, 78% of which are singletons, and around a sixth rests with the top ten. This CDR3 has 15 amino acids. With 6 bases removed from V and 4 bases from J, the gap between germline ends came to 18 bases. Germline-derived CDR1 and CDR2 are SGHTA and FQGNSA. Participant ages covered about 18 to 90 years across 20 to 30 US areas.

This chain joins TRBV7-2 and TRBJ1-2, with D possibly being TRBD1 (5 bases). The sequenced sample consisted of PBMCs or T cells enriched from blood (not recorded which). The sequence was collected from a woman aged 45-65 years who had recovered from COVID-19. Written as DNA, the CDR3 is TGTGCCAGCAGAGTACTGACAGCCATTTTCTATGGCTACACCTTC. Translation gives CASRVLTAIFYGYTF. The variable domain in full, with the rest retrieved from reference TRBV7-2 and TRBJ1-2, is GAGVSQSPSNKVTEKGKDVELRCDPISGHTALYWYRQSLGQGLEFLIYFQGNSAPDKSGLPSDRFSAERTGGSVSTLTIQRTQQEDSAVYLCASRVLTAIFYGYTFGSGTRLTVV.